A selection of T cell receptor beta chains follows, all from one sample in a study of blood T cell repertoires in COVID-19. Repertoires were generated with immunoSEQ multiplex PCR, while TCRdb's copy carries only in-frame clones and drops some. The profile covers about 220,000 clones, with roughly four fifths appearing a single time and 1.3% taken by the ten largest. The sample was PBMCs or T cells enriched from blood (not recorded which). The receptor set was obtained from a woman in her thirties or forties with acute COVID-19. Each CDR3 is given with its conserved first and last residue. A D gene is named only where the DNA matches it firmly. Clone size is shown for a subset of rows, as once, few, many or a class of expanded clone.

>TRBV9|-|-|TRBJ2-2|15
CASSVRGPTPGELFF
TGTGCCAGCAGCGTGCGGGGTCCGACGCCCGGGGAGCTGTTTTTT
>TRBV7-3|-|-|TRBJ2-7|13
CASSLTIGDEQYF
TGTGCCAGCAGCTTAACCATCGGGGACGAGCAGTACTTC
>TRBV14|TRBD2|once|TRBJ2-1|16
CASSQLRGGSHNEQFF
TGTGCCAGCAGCCAACTGCGGGGGGGTTCTCACAATGAGCAGTTCTTC
>TRBV5-1|TRBD2|-|TRBJ2-3|16
CASSLGTSGVADTQYF
TGCGCCAGCAGCTTGGGGACTAGCGGGGTGGCAGATACGCAGTATTTT
>TRBV19|TRBD1|-|TRBJ2-7|13
CASTGQGRYEQYF
TGTGCCAGTACCGGACAGGGGAGATACGAGCAGTACTTC
>TRBV6-2/TRBV6-3|-|-|TRBJ1-2|16
CASSYSKFRTAYGYTF
TGTGCCAGCAGTTACTCGAAATTTCGGACAGCCTATGGCTACACCTTC
>TRBV7-6|TRBD1|-|TRBJ1-1|15
CASSLTGGWNTEAFF
TGTGCCAGCAGCTTAACAGGGGGGTGGAACACTGAAGCTTTCTTT
>TRBV15|TRBD2|-|TRBJ2-1|16
CATSRDRTSGRNEQFF
TGTGCCACCAGCAGAGATCGGACTAGCGGGAGAAATGAGCAGTTCTTC
>TRBV7-9|TRBD1|-|TRBJ1-1|15
CASSLATGQAIRSFF
TGTGCCAGCAGCTTAGCCACCGGACAGGCTATAAGGTCTTTCTTT
>TRBV5-4|TRBD1|-|TRBJ2-7|15
CASSLEGQGTGEQYF
TGTGCCAGCAGCTTGGAGGGACAGGGGACGGGTGAGCAGTACTTC
>TRBV5-4|TRBD2|once|TRBJ2-3|15
CASSGGLAGVGTQYF
TGTGCCAGCAGCGGGGGACTAGCGGGGGTCGGGACGCAGTATTTT
>TRBV5-6|TRBD2|once|TRBJ2-7|13
CASSWGLGAEQYF
TGTGCCAGCAGCTGGGGACTAGGCGCCGAGCAGTACTTC
>TRBV7-6|TRBD1|-|TRBJ1-2|16
CASSPSPGGQASGYTF
TGTGCCAGCAGCCCATCACCGGGCGGACAGGCCTCCGGCTACACCTTC
>TRBV19|-|-|TRBJ1-1|14
CASSYREQNTEAFF
TGTGCCAGTAGTTACAGGGAACAGAACACTGAAGCTTTCTTT
>TRBV21-1|-|-|TRBJ1-2|14
CASSIRHDCYGYTF
TGTGCCAGCAGCATCAGACACGATTGCTATGGCTACACCTTC
>TRBV5-1|TRBD2|-|TRBJ2-5|13
CATRLAPKETQYF
TGCGCCACCCGACTAGCGCCTAAAGAGACCCAGTACTTC
>TRBV19|-|-|TRBJ1-1|15
CASSSKRTGNTEAFF
TGTGCCAGTAGTAGTAAGCGGACGGGGAACACTGAAGCTTTCTTT
>TRBV19|-|-|TRBJ1-5|14
CASTPGRGRQPQHF
TGTGCCAGTACCCCCGGGAGGGGAAGACAGCCCCAGCATTTT
>TRBV19|-|-|TRBJ1-6|13
CASSAWGGSPLHF
TGTGCCAGTAGTGCATGGGGAGGTTCACCCCTCCACTTT
>TRBV9|-|once|TRBJ2-1|14
CASSSQLATNEQFF
TGTGCCAGCAGCTCCCAACTAGCTACCAATGAGCAGTTCTTC
>TRBV15|TRBD1|-|TRBJ2-7|14
CATSPGTGDYEQYF
TGTGCCACCAGTCCCGGGACAGGGGACTACGAGCAGTACTTC
>TRBV10-2|-|-|TRBJ1-3|15
CASSESVGVGNTIYF
TGCGCCAGCAGTGAGTCGGTAGGGGTTGGAAACACCATATATTTT
>TRBV28|-|-|TRBJ2-5|13
CASNPDYEGTQYF
TGTGCCAGCAATCCTGACTATGAGGGGACCCAGTACTTC
>TRBV7-3|TRBD2|-|TRBJ2-1|15
CASSVTSGRLNEQFF
TGTGCCAGCAGCGTCACTAGCGGGAGGTTAAATGAGCAGTTCTTC
>TRBV7-2|-|-|TRBJ2-5|15
CASSLGGYPGETQYF
TGTGCCAGCAGCTTAGGAGGGTATCCCGGGGAGACCCAGTACTTC
>TRBV10-1|-|-|TRBJ2-7|14
CASSPAEPPYEQYF
TGCGCCAGCAGTCCAGCGGAGCCCCCCTACGAGCAGTACTTC
>TRBV18|-|-|TRBJ2-3|15
CASSSLQGPEDTQYF
TGTGCCAGCTCATCCCTCCAGGGGCCTGAAGATACGCAGTATTTT
>TRBV7-2|TRBD2|-|TRBJ2-5|16
CASSLGTSQRQETQYF
TGTGCCAGCAGCTTGGGGACTAGCCAACGACAAGAGACCCAGTACTTC
>TRBV15|TRBD1|-|TRBJ2-7|15
CATSSTQGARARCNF
TGTGCCACCAGCAGTACCCAGGGGGCGAGGGCCCGCTGCAACTTC
>TRBV15|-|-|TRBJ1-2|13
CATSRGTDYGYTF
TGTGCCACCAGCAGAGGGACAGACTATGGCTACACCTTC
>TRBV6-2/TRBV6-3|-|-|TRBJ1-2|12
CASSSDSYGYTF
TGTGCCAGCAGTTCGGACAGCTATGGCTACACCTTC
>TRBV27|-|few|TRBJ1-6|13
CASSPGRRSPLHF
TGTGCCAGCAGCCCAGGAAGGAGGTCACCCCTCCACTTT
>TRBV2|TRBD1|-|TRBJ1-5|15
CASRPGTARNQPQHF
TGTGCCAGCAGACCCGGGACAGCGAGGAATCAGCCCCAGCATTTT
>TRBV11-2|TRBD2|-|TRBJ2-3|16
CASSRSGTSGRDTQYF
TGTGCCAGCAGCCGATCCGGGACTAGCGGGAGAGATACGCAGTATTTT
>TRBV2|-|few|TRBJ1-1|14
CASSSGSFVTEAFF
TGTGCCAGCAGTTCAGGATCATTTGTGACTGAAGCTTTCTTT
>TRBV24-1|TRBD1|-|TRBJ1-1|12
CATSLGTGTAFF
TGTGCCACCAGTCTAGGGACAGGTACAGCTTTCTTT
>TRBV9|-|once|TRBJ1-2|13
CASAPGLKPPYTF
TGTGCCAGCGCCCCGGGACTCAAACCTCCATACACCTTC
>TRBV7-9|TRBD2|-|TRBJ2-5|16
CASSSPSSGGSETQYF
TGTGCCAGCAGCTCCCCCTCCAGCGGGGGGTCGGAGACCCAGTACTTC
>TRBV21-1|-|-|TRBJ2-1|20
CASSKAPGQGGVPQYNEQFF
TGTGCCAGCAGCAAAGCCCCGGGACAGGGAGGGGTACCCCAATACAATGAGCAGTTCTTC
>TRBV7-2|TRBD1|once|TRBJ1-1|16
CASTKDRGRPGGEAFF
TGTGCCAGCACTAAAGACAGGGGGCGGCCAGGGGGTGAAGCTTTCTTT
>TRBV27|-|-|TRBJ1-5|16
CASRKTPVVSNQPQHF
TGTGCCAGCAGAAAGACACCTGTGGTTAGCAATCAGCCCCAGCATTTT
>TRBV30|TRBD1|-|TRBJ1-4|12
CAWSASTGPGVF
TGTGCCTGGAGTGCCTCGACAGGGCCCGGGGTTTTT
>TRBV24-1|-|-|TRBJ1-2|14
CATSDPRQAYGYTF
TGTGCCACCAGTGATCCCCGACAGGCCTATGGCTACACCTTC
>TRBV30|-|once|TRBJ2-1|14
CAWSDLSGNNEQFF
TGTGCCTGGAGCGACCTTAGCGGCAACAATGAGCAGTTCTTC
>TRBV5-4|TRBD1|-|TRBJ1-6|16
CASSPGPGQGISPLHF
TGTGCCAGCAGCCCGGGTCCGGGACAGGGGATTTCACCCCTCCACTTT
>TRBV28|-|-|TRBJ1-2|13
CASSPVQVYGYTF
TGTGCCAGCAGCCCAGTGCAAGTTTATGGCTACACCTTC
>TRBV20-1|-|-|TRBJ1-2|15
CSASGGGGLTNGYTF
TGCAGTGCTAGTGGTGGGGGCGGGCTAACTAATGGCTACACCTTC
>TRBV9|-|-|TRBJ2-2|15
CASSVGDTNTGELFF
TGTGCCAGCAGCGTAGGGGACACGAACACCGGGGAGCTGTTTTTT
>TRBV30|-|-|TRBJ2-1|16
CAWSARIAASYNEQFF
TGTGCCTGGAGTGCCCGAATAGCAGCGTCCTACAATGAGCAGTTCTTC
>TRBV10-1|TRBD2|-|TRBJ2-3|15
CASSNSGTRVDTQYF
TGCGCCAGCAGTAATTCCGGGACTAGGGTGGATACGCAGTATTTT